This T cell receptor (beta chain) was found in a study of CD8 T cells in ankylosing spondylitis. Whole-study results and caveats: Several highly homologous variants formed a TCR beta motif that appeared characteristic of ankylosing spondylitis blood.

With molecular barcodes, quantitative 5'-RACE was used to make the TCR beta libraries. TCRdb independently ran MiXCR on the 5' RACE reads; one entry per CDR3 protein. The top ten clones hold about 20% of a sample with under 850,000 distinct CDR3 sequences, around 19% of them seen once. Worth noting for this clonotype: The antigen remains undetermined.

This receptor was taken from a male donor with ankylosing spondylitis. The source material was blood, either unsorted or a sorted T cell fraction (not recorded which).

CDR3 sequence: CSATGQSSYEQYF. The CDR3 nucleotides are TGCAGTGCTACAGGGCAGAGCTCCTACGAGCAGTACTTC. This chain joins TRBV20-1 and TRBJ2-7; D possibly corresponds to TRBD1 (5 bases). The CDR3 spans 13 residues. The V gene's germline CDR1 is DFQATT and CDR2 SNEGSKA (reference sequence). V was cut by 4 bases and J by 0 bases, with 10 bases left in between.